This T cell receptor (beta chain) was captured by sequencing in a study of blood T cells in healthy people across ages. Sample-barcoded 5' priming and a J-beta primer mix drove a second PCR of 7 to 11 cycles. MiXCR, run by TCRdb on the 5' RACE reads, gives a single entry per CDR3 protein. The repertoire holds about 700,000 distinct CDR3 sequences, roughly 32% seen once, with 15% in the top ten. This clonotype has a count of ten or more. There are 14 residues in the CDR3. The germline V gene has CDR1 SGHDT and CDR2 YYEEEE. The V end was cut by 1 base, the J end by 9 bases, with 14 bases between. The clonotype was recovered from a woman at least 80 years old in good health. Sequencing used blood. The chain carries TRBV5-6 and TRBJ2-1; tentatively, D is TRBD1 (6 bases). CDR3 DNA: TGTGCCAGCAGCTTGAGGGACACCCTGGTTGAGCAGTTCTTC. Amino acids: CASSLRDTLVEQFF.